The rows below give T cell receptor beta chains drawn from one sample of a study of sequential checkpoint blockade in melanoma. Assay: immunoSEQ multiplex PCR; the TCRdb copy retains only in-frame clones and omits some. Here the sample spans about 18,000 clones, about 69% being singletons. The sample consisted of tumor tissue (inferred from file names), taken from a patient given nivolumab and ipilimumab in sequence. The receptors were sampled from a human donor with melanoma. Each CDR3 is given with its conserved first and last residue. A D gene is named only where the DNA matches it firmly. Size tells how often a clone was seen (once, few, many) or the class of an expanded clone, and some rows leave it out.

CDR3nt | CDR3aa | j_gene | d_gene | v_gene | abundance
TGTGCCAGTAGATCGTGGGCAGGGACCACTGAAGCTTTCTTT | CASRSWAGTTEAFF | TRBJ1-1 | . | TRBV19 | .
TGTGCCTGGAGTGTACTCTATGGCTACACCTTC | CAWSVLYGYTF | TRBJ1-2 | . | TRBV30 | few
TGTGCCAGCAGCAATAGCGGGGGGATTAGCACAGATACGCAGTATTTT | CASSNSGGISTDTQYF | TRBJ2-3 | TRBD2 | TRBV11-1 | .
TGCGCCAGCAGCCAAGGGGAGGACAGGGGGCAAGAGACCCAGTACTTC | CASSQGEDRGQETQYF | TRBJ2-5 | TRBD1 | TRBV4-1 | .
TGTGCCAGCGAGAAACCGGGACGGACGAGCACTGAAGCTTTCTTT | CASEKPGRTSTEAFF | TRBJ1-1 | . | TRBV6-7 | once
TGTGCCAGCAGCTATCTCGGGGGATCTTATAGCAATCAGCCCCAGCATTTT | CASSYLGGSYSNQPQHF | TRBJ1-5 | . | TRBV6-7 | .
TGTGCCAGCACTACTAGGGGGGCAAGTCAGCCCCAGCATTTT | CASTTRGASQPQHF | TRBJ1-5 | . | TRBV19 | .
TGTGCCAGCAGCCTCCGGGACAGCAAACCCTCTGGAAACACCATATATTTT | CASSLRDSKPSGNTIYF | TRBJ1-3 | TRBD1 | TRBV11-3 | .
TGTGCCAGCTCACCAGGACAGGCCCTTAACTATGGCTACACCTTC | CASSPGQALNYGYTF | TRBJ1-2 | TRBD1 | TRBV18 | once
TGCGCCAGCAGCTTGGGGGTTGACCCCTACAATGAGCAGTTCTTC | CASSLGVDPYNEQFF | TRBJ2-1 | . | TRBV5-1 | once
TGTGCCAGCAACCTCGGGACAGAGAATGAAAAACTGTTTTTT | CASNLGTENEKLFF | TRBJ1-4 | TRBD1 | TRBV6-8 | few
TGTGCCACCAGCGGGGGGGGGAGGAGGACAGATACGCAGTATTTT | CATSGGGRRTDTQYF | TRBJ2-3 | TRBD2 | TRBV15 | .
TGTGCCAGCAGCCAGTTTTCTAGCGGGAACACCGGGGAGCTGTTTTTT | CASSQFSSGNTGELFF | TRBJ2-2 | TRBD2 | TRBV14 | .
TGTGCCAGCAGCTTATTAGGACTAGCGGGAGGGGATGAGCAGTTCTTC | CASSLLGLAGGDEQFF | TRBJ2-1 | TRBD2 | TRBV11-3 | .
TGTGCCAGTAGCAATCCCTCTCGAGGGACAGATACGCAGTATTTT | CASSNPSRGTDTQYF | TRBJ2-3 | . | TRBV19 | few
TGTGCCAGCAGCTTGGAGCTGGACAGGGCCGGCTACACCTTC | CASSLELDRAGYTF | TRBJ1-2 | TRBD1 | TRBV11-3 | .
TGTGCCAGCAGCCAGGTTAAAGGGACCGCTGAAGCTTTCTTT | CASSQVKGTAEAFF | TRBJ1-1 | . | TRBV11-3 | medium-sized
TGTGCCAGCAGTGCTAGCGGGAGAAGCGACGAGCAGTACTTC | CASSASGRSDEQYF | TRBJ2-7 | TRBD2 | TRBV6-8 | .
TGTGCCAGCAGGCCGGGACCCGCTGGGGAACAGCCCCAGCATTTT | CASRPGPAGEQPQHF | TRBJ1-5 | . | TRBV11-3 | .
TGCAGCGTTGAAGGAGGGAGGGCATCGTACCAAGAGACCCAGTACTTC | CSVEGGRASYQETQYF | TRBJ2-5 | TRBD2 | TRBV29-1 | .
TGCGCCAGCAGCTTTCGCGAGGGAGCGAACAATGAGCAGTTCTTC | CASSFREGANNEQFF | TRBJ2-1 | . | TRBV23-1 | .
TGTGCCAGCAGCTTAGAGACAGGGGGCTATAACGAGCAGTACTTC | CASSLETGGYNEQYF | TRBJ2-7 | TRBD1 | TRBV7-7 | .
TGCGCCAGCAGCTTGGATGGGACTAGACAAGAGACCCAGTACTTC | CASSLDGTRQETQYF | TRBJ2-5 | TRBD2 | TRBV5-1 | .
TGTGCCATCAAGAGTGGCCGGGGACAGCCGAACACTGAAGCTTTCTTT | CAIKSGRGQPNTEAFF | TRBJ1-1 | TRBD1 | TRBV6-4 | few
TGTGCCAGCAGTCCCTGGGACTTGCCCGATACGCAGTATTTT | CASSPWDLPDTQYF | TRBJ2-3 | . | TRBV28 | .
TGTGCTAGTGGTACCTGGAGGGGGACTGGAAACACCATATATTTT | CASGTWRGTGNTIYF | TRBJ1-3 | . | TRBV12-5 | .
TGCGCCAGCAGCTTGGAGGGCAGGGACGGCACTGAAGCTTTCTTT | CASSLEGRDGTEAFF | TRBJ1-1 | . | TRBV5-1 | .
TGTGCCTGGAGGACAGGGATTAATTCACCCCTCCACTTT | CAWRTGINSPLHF | TRBJ1-6 | TRBD1 | TRBV30 | .
TGTGCCAGCAGCCAATCTGCGGGAGGAGAGACCCAGTACTTC | CASSQSAGGETQYF | TRBJ2-5 | TRBD2 | TRBV14 | .
TGTGCCAGTAGTCCCCCGGGACGGGACTACGAGCAGTACTTC | CASSPPGRDYEQYF | TRBJ2-7 | . | TRBV19 | .
TGTGCCAGCTCACCACCCGGGACAGGGAACAATGAGCAGTTCTTC | CASSPPGTGNNEQFF | TRBJ2-1 | TRBD1 | TRBV18 | .
TGTGCCAGCTCACCACAGTTGGGACTAGATGTTAATGAGCAGTTCTTC | CASSPQLGLDVNEQFF | TRBJ2-1 | TRBD2 | TRBV18 | .
TGTGCCAGCGGCTCTTCCGGGACAGGGCGGTGGGGAGCTTTCTTT | CASGSSGTGRWGAFF | TRBJ1-1 | TRBD1 | TRBV25-1 | few
TGTGCCTGGAGTGGGCGCGAGGTTCAAATATTTGGCTACACCTTC | CAWSGREVQIFGYTF | TRBJ1-2 | . | TRBV30 | .
TGTGCCAGCAGGGGGCTTGACGGGATCGGCACAGATACGCAGTATTTT | CASRGLDGIGTDTQYF | TRBJ2-3 | . | TRBV6-8 | .
TGTGCCAGCAGTTACTCCGGGACAGGGGCAAACACCGGGGAGCTGTTTTTT | CASSYSGTGANTGELFF | TRBJ2-2 | TRBD1 | TRBV6-8 | once
TGTGCCATTCGGACTCCGATGACGAATGAGCAGTTCTTC | CAIRTPMTNEQFF | TRBJ2-1 | . | TRBV19 | .
TGTGCCAGCAGCCAAGCCCCCGGGACAGACTATGGCTACACCTTC | CASSQAPGTDYGYTF | TRBJ1-2 | TRBD1 | TRBV11-3 | .
TGCGCCAGCAGCTCACCCGGCAGCGGAGGGGACTACGAGCAGTACTTC | CASSSPGSGGDYEQYF | TRBJ2-7 | . | TRBV5-1 | .
TGTGCAAGTCTCTGCCGAAGCTCCTACAATGAGCAGTTCTTC | CASLCRSSYNEQFF | TRBJ2-1 | . | TRBV12-2 | few
TGCGCCAGCAGTGCTAGGGGCACTAGCACAGATACGCAGTATTTT | CASSARGTSTDTQYF | TRBJ2-3 | . | TRBV10-2 | .
TGTGCCAGTAGTGGCCTTCAGGGGTTTGGAACCGGGGAGCTGTTTTTT | CASSGLQGFGTGELFF | TRBJ2-2 | . | TRBV19 | .
TGTGCCAGTAGTATAAGGGAAGAGCTTGTCAATGAGCAGTTCTTC | CASSIREELVNEQFF | TRBJ2-1 | . | TRBV19 | .
TGTGCCTGGAGGACAGGGATCTACGAGCAGTACTTC | CAWRTGIYEQYF | TRBJ2-7 | TRBD1 | TRBV30 | few
TGTGCCAGCTCACGGGACAGAGAAAATTCACCCCTCCACTTT | CASSRDRENSPLHF | TRBJ1-6 | TRBD1 | TRBV18 | .
TGTGCCAGCAGCCCCGGACAGGGCGGGACCCAGTACTTC | CASSPGQGGTQYF | TRBJ2-5 | TRBD1 | TRBV7-8 | .
TGTGCCACCAGCAGAGATCCGGACAGGGGAATCCCGGAGACCCAGTACTTC | CATSRDPDRGIPETQYF | TRBJ2-5 | TRBD1 | TRBV15 | few
TGTGCCAGCTTAAGGACGGGCTATGGCTACACCTTC | CASLRTGYGYTF | TRBJ1-2 | . | TRBV6-8 | .
TGTGCCAGCAGTTACTCGATCGCAGGAGAGGACACCATATATTTT | CASSYSIAGEDTIYF | TRBJ1-3 | . | TRBV6-8 | .
TGTGCCAGCTCACGTCTGACAGGGGCTGGAAACACCATATATTTT | CASSRLTGAGNTIYF | TRBJ1-3 | TRBD1 | TRBV18 | .
TGCGCCAGCACCTCCCGGTCCGGAAACACCATATATTTT | CASTSRSGNTIYF | TRBJ1-3 | . | TRBV10-2 | .
TGTGCCAGCAGTTACCTCGTGGGGAGTATCTACAATGAGCAGTTCTTC | CASSYLVGSIYNEQFF | TRBJ2-1 | . | TRBV6-8 | .
TGTGCCAGCAGTTGGGGGTTTGGGACAGAGACCCAGTACTTC | CASSWGFGTETQYF | TRBJ2-5 | . | TRBV6-8 | .
TGTGCCAGCAGCGAACAGGGCTACGAGCAGTACTTC | CASSEQGYEQYF | TRBJ2-7 | . | TRBV2 | .
TGTGCCAGCAGCGTACCGGGACTAGCGGGAAGCTCCTACAATGAGCAGTTCTTC | CASSVPGLAGSSYNEQFF | TRBJ2-1 | TRBD2 | TRBV11-3 | .